Presented here are 6 T cell receptor beta chains from one specimen sequenced in a study of patients and donors after allogeneic stem cell transplantation. MiXCR was run by TCRdb on the RT-PCR reads, yielding one entry per CDR3 protein. The table has 410,000 or so distinct CDR3 sequences, 16% seen once; the top ten hold around 6.8%. What was sequenced was blood, either unsorted or a sorted T cell fraction (not recorded which). These receptors originate from a human donor who was either an allogeneic HSCT recipient or a stem cell or donor lymphocyte infusion donor (not recorded which). It is not recorded whose cells these are; they may come from a transplant donor.

The chain recombines TRBV27 with TRBJ2-7; the match to TRBD2 covers 7 bases. CDR1 is MNHEY and CDR2 is SMNVEV in the germline V gene (reference sequence). Trimming removed 4 bases from V and 2 bases from J; junction bases left unmatched: 5. The CDR3 consists of 14 residues. The DNA of the CDR3 is TGTGCCAGCAGTTCCGGGGGGTCCCCCTACGAGCAGTACTTC. As protein: CASSSGGSPYEQYF.

About this clonotype: Germline is not matched at one junction end, which may reflect a read error. The chain links TRBV13 to TRBJ2-1, with 7 positions matching TRBD2. Germline CDR1 PRHDT, CDR2 FYEKMQ (reference sequence). The CDR3 spans 16 residues. CDR3 sequence: CASSSDGGGPYNEQLF. DNA for the CDR3: TGTGCCAGCAGCTCAGACGGGGGAGGGCCCTACAATGAGCAGTTGTTC.

This clonotype was counted only a few times. The rearrangement uses TRBV24-1 and TRBJ2-3; D may be TRBD1 (6 bases). This CDR3 region has 16 residues. CDR1 KGHDR and CDR2 SFDVKD come from the germline V gene. V was cut by 2 bases and J by 3 bases, with 14 bases left in between. CDR3 bases: TGTGCCACCAGTGATTCAGCCAGGGGTTGGACAGATACGCAGTATTTT. Translated: CATSDSARGWTDTQYF.

This clonotype was observed at least ten times. The chain carries TRBV5-6 and TRBJ1-1, with TRBD1 as a possible D gene (6 bases). Germline loops: CDR1 SGHDT, CDR2 YYEEEE. CDR3 length equals 16 residues. Trimming removed 4 bases at V and 3 bases at J, with 19 bases between. CDR3 coding DNA: TGTGCCAGCAGCACCACAAGGAAGGGGGTTTACACTGAAGCTTTCTTT. Translating gives CASSTTRKGVYTEAFF.

This sequence joins TRBV11-2 and TRBJ2-5; 11 nucleotides line up with TRBD2. Per the germline V gene, CDR1 is SGHAT and CDR2 is FQNNGV. V dropped 3 bases and J dropped 1; count of bases not matched to a gene: 13. The CDR3 runs to 19 residues. The CDR3 coding sequence is TGTGCCAGCAGCTTTATGATAGCGGGGGGGGCGCCCTTCCAAGAGACCCAGTACTTC. Residues: CASSFMIAGGAPFQETQYF.

This clonotype was seen ten or more times. The J gene is TRBJ2-5, the V gene TRBV24-1; 7 bases are shared with TRBD1. The germline V gene encodes CDR1 KGHDR and CDR2 SFDVKD. Trimming cost V 4 bases and J 3 bases; bases outside gene matches: 1. This CDR3 is 13 amino acids long. CDR3 in amino acids: CATSDGTEETQYF. As DNA, the CDR3 is TGTGCCACCAGTGACGGGACAGAAGAGACCCAGTACTTC.